The rows below give T cell receptor beta chains drawn from one sample of a study of T cell repertoires in cytomegalovirus infection. In TCRdb, the reads were re-called with MiXCR into one record per CDR3 protein. The data contain 200,000 to 300,000 distinct CDR3 sequences, roughly 13% of them singletons. The sample consisted of PBMCs. Receptor source: a human donor in good health (CMV status not recorded). Some clones in this sample may be carry-over from other donors' samples. Each CDR3 is given with its conserved first and last residue. Each record gives: CDR3 DNA, CDR3 protein, V gene, clone size, D gene, J gene. The D gene is left open where the match is weak. Clone sizes are given selectively: once, few, many, or a class where the clone is expanded.

cdr3_nt: TGTGCCAGCAGATTTATGCAGATCAAAGATACGCAGTATTTT; cdr3_aa: CASRFMQIKDTQYF; v_call: TRBV6-6; clone_size: many; d_call: -; j_call: TRBJ2-3
cdr3_nt: TGCAGTGCTAACGAGGGACAGGGGACCGGGGAGCTGTTTTTT; cdr3_aa: CSANEGQGTGELFF; v_call: TRBV20-1; clone_size: few; d_call: TRBD1; j_call: TRBJ2-2
cdr3_nt: TGCGCCAGCAGCGACGGACAGGGTTTCGCCACCCGGAACGAGCAGTACTTC; cdr3_aa: CASSDGQGFATRNEQYF; v_call: TRBV5-1; clone_size: -; d_call: TRBD1; j_call: TRBJ2-7
cdr3_nt: TGTGCCAGCAGTATACTACTCGGGAGAGTTGGTTTCTTT; cdr3_aa: CASSILLGRVGFF; v_call: TRBV7-8; clone_size: many; d_call: -; j_call: TRBJ1-1
cdr3_nt: TGTGCCAGCAGCTTAGATGGGCGGGGAGAGACCCAGTACTTC; cdr3_aa: CASSLDGRGETQYF; v_call: TRBV5-1; clone_size: many; d_call: -; j_call: TRBJ2-5
cdr3_nt: TGTGCCAGCAGTCCCCTCGAGGGGCCATCGAACACCGGGGAGCTGTTTTTT; cdr3_aa: CASSPLEGPSNTGELFF; v_call: TRBV7-8; clone_size: many; d_call: -; j_call: TRBJ2-2
cdr3_nt: TGTGCCAGCAGTTACTTAGCGGGGGGGTCGTCCGAGCAGTACTTC; cdr3_aa: CASSYLAGGSSEQYF; v_call: TRBV6-5; clone_size: few; d_call: TRBD2; j_call: TRBJ2-7
cdr3_nt: TGCGCCAGCAGCCTGGGGGCGAATGTTGACAGGAGGTTCTACACCTTC; cdr3_aa: CASSLGANVDRRFYTF; v_call: TRBV5-1; clone_size: many; d_call: -; j_call: TRBJ1-2
cdr3_nt: TGTGCTAGTGGTTTGGGGGGTTCCACAGATACGCAGTATTTT; cdr3_aa: CASGLGGSTDTQYF; v_call: TRBV12-5; clone_size: many; d_call: -; j_call: TRBJ2-3
cdr3_nt: TGTGCCAGCACCTTAGACAGGGGGCCCTCCTACGAGCAGTACTTC; cdr3_aa: CASTLDRGPSYEQYF; v_call: TRBV2; clone_size: many; d_call: TRBD1; j_call: TRBJ2-7
cdr3_nt: TGTGCCAGCAGTGGCACCGGGACTAGCGGGAGACGGGGCAATGAGCAGTTCTTC; cdr3_aa: CASSGTGTSGRRGNEQFF; v_call: TRBV28; clone_size: many; d_call: TRBD2; j_call: TRBJ2-1
cdr3_nt: TGCGCCAGCAGTCATACCGGGGAAGAGACCCAGTACTTC; cdr3_aa: CASSHTGEETQYF; v_call: TRBV23-1; clone_size: many; d_call: -; j_call: TRBJ2-5
cdr3_nt: TGTGCCAGCAGCCACCTCGGCCCAGGGACTGAAGCTTTCTTT; cdr3_aa: CASSHLGPGTEAFF; v_call: TRBV14; clone_size: few; d_call: -; j_call: TRBJ1-1
cdr3_nt: TGTGCCAGCAGTTCCGGGGCCTACAGGGAAACATATGGCTACACCTTC; cdr3_aa: CASSSGAYRETYGYTF; v_call: TRBV28; clone_size: many; d_call: -; j_call: TRBJ1-2
cdr3_nt: TGTGCCAGCAGCCTTCACCGGGAGCTGTTTTTT; cdr3_aa: CASSLHRELFF; v_call: TRBV5-6; clone_size: few; d_call: -; j_call: TRBJ2-2
cdr3_nt: TGTGCCAGCAGCTTCTCTAGCGGGGTGTATAATACGCAGTATTTT; cdr3_aa: CASSFSSGVYNTQYF; v_call: TRBV7-2; clone_size: -; d_call: TRBD2; j_call: TRBJ2-3
cdr3_nt: TGTGCCAGCAAACTCTACCCTCCCGCGGACAGGGGGCCTTTCTTCGCTGAAGCTTTCTTT; cdr3_aa: CASKLYPPADRGPFFAEAFF; v_call: TRBV6-1; clone_size: many; d_call: TRBD1; j_call: TRBJ1-1
cdr3_nt: TGCGCCAGCAGCCAAGACTGGGGGACAGGGTCCTACAATGAGCAGTTCTTC; cdr3_aa: CASSQDWGTGSYNEQFF; v_call: TRBV4-1; clone_size: few; d_call: TRBD1; j_call: TRBJ2-1
cdr3_nt: TGCAGTGCGGGAGCGGGGACGGGGGAGGATACGCAGTATTTT; cdr3_aa: CSAGAGTGEDTQYF; v_call: TRBV20-1; clone_size: -; d_call: TRBD2; j_call: TRBJ2-3
cdr3_nt: TGTGCCAGCAGTCGGGACAGATCGTACGAGCAGTACTTC; cdr3_aa: CASSRDRSYEQYF; v_call: TRBV6-2/TRBV6-3; clone_size: -; d_call: TRBD1; j_call: TRBJ2-7
cdr3_nt: TGTGCCAGCAGTTTGCCCGGGAGTGGAACTGAAGCTTTCTTT; cdr3_aa: CASSLPGSGTEAFF; v_call: TRBV28; clone_size: few; d_call: -; j_call: TRBJ1-1
cdr3_nt: TGTGCCAGCAGCTTAGCGCTTGCGGCTACAGATACGCAGTATTTT; cdr3_aa: CASSLALAATDTQYF; v_call: TRBV7-9; clone_size: many; d_call: -; j_call: TRBJ2-3
cdr3_nt: TGCGCCAGCAGCCAAGGTGGAGCTTCCATCACAGATACGCAGTATTTT; cdr3_aa: CASSQGGASITDTQYF; v_call: TRBV4-1; clone_size: many; d_call: -; j_call: TRBJ2-3
cdr3_nt: TGTGCCAGCAGTTGGTCGGGGGATCAGCCCCAGCATTTT; cdr3_aa: CASSWSGDQPQHF; v_call: TRBV28; clone_size: -; d_call: -; j_call: TRBJ1-5
cdr3_nt: TGTGCCAGCAGAACCGCGCGGGGCCAAGAGACCCAGTACTTC; cdr3_aa: CASRTARGQETQYF; v_call: TRBV12-3/TRBV12-4; clone_size: -; d_call: -; j_call: TRBJ2-5
cdr3_nt: TGTGCCAGCAGGCCGACAGGGAGTAATTCACCCCTCCACTTT; cdr3_aa: CASRPTGSNSPLHF; v_call: TRBV7-2; clone_size: many; d_call: TRBD1; j_call: TRBJ1-6
cdr3_nt: TGTGCCAGCAGTTACTCTCCGGGAGGGTTAGATACGCAGTATTTT; cdr3_aa: CASSYSPGGLDTQYF; v_call: TRBV6-2/TRBV6-3; clone_size: few; d_call: TRBD2; j_call: TRBJ2-3
cdr3_nt: TGTGCCATCAGGTTCACAGGGAAGGAGTATGGCTACACCTTC; cdr3_aa: CAIRFTGKEYGYTF; v_call: TRBV10-3; clone_size: -; d_call: -; j_call: TRBJ1-2
cdr3_nt: TGCAGTGCACCCGACAGGGCGGATGAGCAGTTCTTC; cdr3_aa: CSAPDRADEQFF; v_call: TRBV20-1; clone_size: few; d_call: TRBD1; j_call: TRBJ2-1
cdr3_nt: TGTGCCAGCAGCTTAACAGCTAATTACTACGAGCAGTACTTC; cdr3_aa: CASSLTANYYEQYF; v_call: TRBV11-2; clone_size: few; d_call: -; j_call: TRBJ2-7
cdr3_nt: TGTGCCAGCAGTTCCCCTGCCAGGGTTCAGGAGCTGTTTTTT; cdr3_aa: CASSSPARVQELFF; v_call: TRBV28; clone_size: -; d_call: -; j_call: TRBJ2-2
cdr3_nt: TGCAGTGCTCCCCCGGGACAGGCCATGAACACTGAAGCTTTCTTT; cdr3_aa: CSAPPGQAMNTEAFF; v_call: TRBV20-1; clone_size: few; d_call: TRBD1; j_call: TRBJ1-1
cdr3_nt: TGTGCCAGCAGCTTCGACAGGGGGTTCGAGCAGTACTTC; cdr3_aa: CASSFDRGFEQYF; v_call: TRBV13; clone_size: few; d_call: TRBD1; j_call: TRBJ2-7
cdr3_nt: TGTGCCAGCAAACTTGAGCCTGCCAGTCAGCCCCAGCATTTT; cdr3_aa: CASKLEPASQPQHF; v_call: TRBV5-4; clone_size: -; d_call: -; j_call: TRBJ1-5
cdr3_nt: TGCAGCGTTGAAAGGGACGGAGGCGGGCGTGTGTACTTC; cdr3_aa: CSVERDGGGRVYF; v_call: TRBV29-1; clone_size: -; d_call: -; j_call: TRBJ2-5
cdr3_nt: TGTGCCAGCAGTTTAATACAGGGGGCGAACACTGAAGCTTTCTTT; cdr3_aa: CASSLIQGANTEAFF; v_call: TRBV7-9; clone_size: large; d_call: TRBD1; j_call: TRBJ1-1
cdr3_nt: TGTGCCAGCAGTTTCACAGGGGCACGCGACAATGAGCAGTTCTTC; cdr3_aa: CASSFTGARDNEQFF; v_call: TRBV27; clone_size: many; d_call: TRBD1; j_call: TRBJ2-1
cdr3_nt: TGCAGCGTTGGAGGGCAGGGCAATGAGCAGTTCTTC; cdr3_aa: CSVGGQGNEQFF; v_call: TRBV29-1; clone_size: few; d_call: -; j_call: TRBJ2-1
cdr3_nt: TGTGCCAGCTTTGACCATGGGTACGAGCAGTACTTC; cdr3_aa: CASFDHGYEQYF; v_call: TRBV6-2/TRBV6-3; clone_size: many; d_call: -; j_call: TRBJ2-7
cdr3_nt: TGTGCCAGCAGCCAATACGACGGGGAGCTGTTTTTT; cdr3_aa: CASSQYDGELFF; v_call: TRBV3-1; clone_size: -; d_call: -; j_call: TRBJ2-2
cdr3_nt: TGTGCCAGCAGTTACGCGTCACCCCCATTGAACACTGAAGCTTTCTTT; cdr3_aa: CASSYASPPLNTEAFF; v_call: TRBV6-5; clone_size: -; d_call: -; j_call: TRBJ1-1
cdr3_nt: TGCAGCGTTGAAGGGGGACCGCCGAACACTGAAGCTTTCTTT; cdr3_aa: CSVEGGPPNTEAFF; v_call: TRBV29-1; clone_size: -; d_call: -; j_call: TRBJ1-1
cdr3_nt: TGTGCCAGCAGTAAGAGGACTAGCGGGAGGGTAGAGACCCAGTACTTC; cdr3_aa: CASSKRTSGRVETQYF; v_call: TRBV12-3/TRBV12-4; clone_size: -; d_call: TRBD2; j_call: TRBJ2-5